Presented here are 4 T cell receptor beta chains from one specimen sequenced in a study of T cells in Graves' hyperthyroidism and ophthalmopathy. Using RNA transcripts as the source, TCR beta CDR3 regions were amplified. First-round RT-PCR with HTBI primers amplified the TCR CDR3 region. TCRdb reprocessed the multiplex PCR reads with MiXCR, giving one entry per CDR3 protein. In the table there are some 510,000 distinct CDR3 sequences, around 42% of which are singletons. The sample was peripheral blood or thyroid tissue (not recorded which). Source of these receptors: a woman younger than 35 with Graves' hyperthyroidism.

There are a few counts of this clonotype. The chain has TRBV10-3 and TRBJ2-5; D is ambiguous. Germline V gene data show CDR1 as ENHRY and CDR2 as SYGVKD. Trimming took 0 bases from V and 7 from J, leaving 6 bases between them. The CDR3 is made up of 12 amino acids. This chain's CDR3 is CAISESGGTQYF. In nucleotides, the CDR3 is TGTGCCATCAGTGAGTCGGGCGGGACCCAGTACTTC.

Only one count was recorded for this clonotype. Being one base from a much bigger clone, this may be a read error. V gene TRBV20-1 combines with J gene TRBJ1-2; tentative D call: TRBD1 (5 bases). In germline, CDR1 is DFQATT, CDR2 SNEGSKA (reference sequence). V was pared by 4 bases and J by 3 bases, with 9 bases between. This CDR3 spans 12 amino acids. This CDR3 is CSAMTAYYGYTF. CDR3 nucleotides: TGCAGTGCTATGACAGCGTACTATGGCTACACCTTC.

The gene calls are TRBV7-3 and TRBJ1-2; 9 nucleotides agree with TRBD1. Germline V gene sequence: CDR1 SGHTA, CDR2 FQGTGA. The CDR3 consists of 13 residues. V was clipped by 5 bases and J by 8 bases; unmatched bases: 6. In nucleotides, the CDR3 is TGTGCCAGCAGCCTAAGAGGGACAGGGGGCTACACCTTC. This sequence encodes CASSLRGTGGYTF.

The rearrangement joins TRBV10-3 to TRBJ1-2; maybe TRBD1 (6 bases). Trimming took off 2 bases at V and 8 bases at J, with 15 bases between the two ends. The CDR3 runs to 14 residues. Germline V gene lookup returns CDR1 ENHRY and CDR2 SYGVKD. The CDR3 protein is CAISEPRRQGGYTF. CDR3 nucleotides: TGTGCCATCAGTGAGCCGAGGAGGCAGGGGGGCTACACCTTC.